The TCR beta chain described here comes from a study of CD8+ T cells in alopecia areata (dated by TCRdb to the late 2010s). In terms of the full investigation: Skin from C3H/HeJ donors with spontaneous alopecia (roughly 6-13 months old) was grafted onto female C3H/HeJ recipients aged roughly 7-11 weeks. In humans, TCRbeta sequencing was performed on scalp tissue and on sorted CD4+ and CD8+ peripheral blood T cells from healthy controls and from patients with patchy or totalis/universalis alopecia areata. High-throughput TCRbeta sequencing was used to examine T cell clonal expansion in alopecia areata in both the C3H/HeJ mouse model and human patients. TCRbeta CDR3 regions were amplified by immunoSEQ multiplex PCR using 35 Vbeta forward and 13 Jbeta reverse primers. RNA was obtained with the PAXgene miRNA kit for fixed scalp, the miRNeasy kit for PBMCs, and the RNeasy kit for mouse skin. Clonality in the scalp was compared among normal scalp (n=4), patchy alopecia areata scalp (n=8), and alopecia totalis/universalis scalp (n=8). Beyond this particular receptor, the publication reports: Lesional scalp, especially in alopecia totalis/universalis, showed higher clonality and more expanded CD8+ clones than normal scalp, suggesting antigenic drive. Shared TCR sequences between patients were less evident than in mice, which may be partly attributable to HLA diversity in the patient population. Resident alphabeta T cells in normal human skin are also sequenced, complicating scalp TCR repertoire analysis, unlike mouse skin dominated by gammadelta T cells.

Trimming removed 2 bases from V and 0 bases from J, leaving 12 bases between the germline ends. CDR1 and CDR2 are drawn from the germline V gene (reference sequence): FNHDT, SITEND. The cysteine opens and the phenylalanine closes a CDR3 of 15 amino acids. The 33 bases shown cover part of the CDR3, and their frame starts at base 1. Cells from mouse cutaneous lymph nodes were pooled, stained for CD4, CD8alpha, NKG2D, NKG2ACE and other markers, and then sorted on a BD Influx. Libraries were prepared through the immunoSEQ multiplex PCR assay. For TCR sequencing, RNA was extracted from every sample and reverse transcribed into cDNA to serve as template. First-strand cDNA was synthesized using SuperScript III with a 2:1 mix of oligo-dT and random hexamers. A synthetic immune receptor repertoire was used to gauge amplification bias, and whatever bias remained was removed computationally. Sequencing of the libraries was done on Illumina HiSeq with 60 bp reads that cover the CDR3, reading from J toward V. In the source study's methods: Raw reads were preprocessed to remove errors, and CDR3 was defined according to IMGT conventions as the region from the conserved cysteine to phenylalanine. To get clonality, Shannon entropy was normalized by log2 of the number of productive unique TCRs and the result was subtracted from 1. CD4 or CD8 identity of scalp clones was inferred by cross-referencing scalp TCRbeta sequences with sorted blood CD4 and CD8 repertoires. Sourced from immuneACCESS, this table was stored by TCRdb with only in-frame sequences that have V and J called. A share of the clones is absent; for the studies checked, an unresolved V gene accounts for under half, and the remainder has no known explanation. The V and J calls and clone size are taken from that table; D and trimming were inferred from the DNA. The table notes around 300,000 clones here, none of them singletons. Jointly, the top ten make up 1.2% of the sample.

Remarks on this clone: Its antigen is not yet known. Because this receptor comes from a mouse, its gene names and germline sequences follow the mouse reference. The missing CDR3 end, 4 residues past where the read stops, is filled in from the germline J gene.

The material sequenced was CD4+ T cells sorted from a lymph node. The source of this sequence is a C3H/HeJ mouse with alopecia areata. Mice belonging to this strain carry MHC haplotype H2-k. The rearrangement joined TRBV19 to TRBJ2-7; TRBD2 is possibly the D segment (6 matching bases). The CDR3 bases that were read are TGTGCCAGCAGTATGCCTGGGGTGAGCTCCTAT. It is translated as CASSMPGVSSY. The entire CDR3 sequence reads CASSMPGVSSYEQYF.